These T cell receptor beta chains were read from a single sample in a study of blood T cells in healthy people across ages. TCRdb ran MiXCR on the 5' RACE reads and lists one entry per CDR3 protein. The data contain about 1 million distinct CDR3 sequences, around 43% of them seen just once; the ten biggest clones take up 15% to 20%. The sequencing sample was made of blood. These receptor sequences come from an older woman in good health. The CDR3 runs from the conserved cysteine through the conserved F or W. The D gene is left open where the match is weak. For some rows the clone size is stated as once, few or many, or as a class when expanded; others skip it.

len	d_gene	v_gene	j_gene	abundance	CDR3nt	CDR3aa
14	TRBD1	TRBV5-6	TRBJ1-4	.	TGTGCCAGCAGCTTTGAAAGGGGGCGCGAAAAACTGTTTTTT	CASSFERGREKLFF
15	.	TRBV7-9	TRBJ2-3	.	TGTGCCAGCAGCCGGGGGGACAGACAGACAGATACGCAGTATTTT	CASSRGDRQTDTQYF
12	.	TRBV29-1	TRBJ2-2	few	TGCAGCGTTGGCAGGGCCACCGGGGAGCTGTTTTTT	CSVGRATGELFF
21	.	TRBV21-1	TRBJ2-3	.	TGTGCCAGCAGCCCTAAAGGCGGGACAGGTCATTCCGGGAGAAGGACAGATACGCAGTATTTT	CASSPKGGTGHSGRRTDTQYF
18	TRBD2	TRBV28	TRBJ2-3	.	TGTGCCAGCAGTCCAACACTAGCGGGAGGCGCCCTTACAGATACGCAGTATTTT	CASSPTLAGGALTDTQYF
17	TRBD2	TRBV7-9	TRBJ2-3	few	TGTGCCAGCACCATCCCCACACTAGCGGCCCCTCCAGATACGCAGTATTTT	CASTIPTLAAPPDTQYF
13	.	TRBV20-1	TRBJ2-1	.	TGCAGTGCTAGAACAACGTCCTACAATGAGCAGTTCTTC	CSARTTSYNEQFF
15	.	TRBV2	TRBJ2-5	.	TGTGCCAGCAGTGAATCGAGAATCGGGTTGGAGACCCAGTACTTC	CASSESRIGLETQYF
15	.	TRBV4-1	TRBJ2-1	few	TGCGCCAGCAGCCTTCTCACGCGGCAGTACAATGAGCAGTTCTTC	CASSLLTRQYNEQFF
14	.	TRBV10-3	TRBJ2-7	few	TGTGCCATCAGTGAGTCGACAGTACCCTACGAGCAGTACTTC	CAISESTVPYEQYF
16	TRBD2	TRBV27	TRBJ2-5	few	TGTGCCAGCAGTCCTCTAGCGGGGGGATCCCAAGAGACCCAGTACTTC	CASSPLAGGSQETQYF
16	.	TRBV10-2	TRBJ2-5	.	TGCGCCAGCAGTGAGTCGGGCTCCCGGGCCCATATGGCCCAGTACTTC	CASSESGSRAHMAQYF
15	.	TRBV7-3	TRBJ2-1	.	TGTGCCAGCAGCTTAAAGCGGGCCGAATACAATGAGCAGTTCTTC	CASSLKRAEYNEQFF
12	.	TRBV20-1	TRBJ2-5	many	TGCAGTGCTAGTCCGGGACAAGAGACCCAGTACTTC	CSASPGQETQYF
14	.	TRBV5-5	TRBJ2-7	.	TGTGCCAGCAAATGGTTCTTAAGCTCCTACGAGCAGTACTTC	CASKWFLSSYEQYF